This is a list of T cell receptor beta chains from one sample in a study of T cells in Graves' hyperthyroidism and ophthalmopathy. TCRdb re-derived calls from the multiplex PCR reads in MiXCR, one entry per CDR3 protein. The sample has a few hundred thousand distinct CDR3 sequences, around a sixth seen once. The sample taken for sequencing was blood. The source is a woman in her 40s with Graves' ophthalmopathy. The CDR3 runs from the conserved cysteine through the conserved F or W.

CDR3 protein,V gene,CDR3 length,J gene
CVEGIGEGYEQFF,TRBV10-3,13,-
CASSYLGPSGGYTF,TRBV6-5,14,TRBJ1-2
CASSPGTGHETQYF,TRBV12-3/TRBV12-4,14,TRBJ2-5
CASRIGDGGELFF,TRBV19,13,TRBJ2-2
CSVEDQTGGNYGYTF,TRBV29-1,15,TRBJ1-2
CASGPDGGRGTGELFF,TRBV12-5,16,TRBJ2-2
CASSSPQGFQPQHF,TRBV6-5,14,TRBJ1-5
CATRDVLRANVLTF,TRBV19,14,TRBJ2-6
CASRADRVRGNEQFF,TRBV7-8,15,TRBJ2-1
CSARGEWRARSYEQYF,TRBV29-1,16,TRBJ2-7
CSVSRDFTGELFF,TRBV29-1,13,TRBJ2-2
CASSDETSGTGELFF,TRBV9,15,TRBJ2-2
CSAGQGRSYEQYF,TRBV20-1,13,TRBJ2-7
CASSGDDTYEQYF,TRBV2,13,TRBJ2-7
CATSQGDEAFF,TRBV24-1,11,TRBJ1-1
CSVRWSRDLTNTGELFF,TRBV29-1,17,TRBJ2-2
CASRPGGAKNIQYF,TRBV7-2,14,TRBJ2-4
CASSFSTGEAFF,TRBV12-3/TRBV12-4,12,TRBJ1-1
CAWSRGQGSYEQYF,TRBV30,14,TRBJ2-7
CASSRLPRYEQYF,TRBV6-2/TRBV6-3,13,TRBJ2-7
CASSVDGGDGTGELFF,TRBV9,16,TRBJ2-2
CASSELSGSFTEAFF,TRBV6-1,15,TRBJ1-1
CASSYLRTLNTEAFF,TRBV6-5,15,TRBJ1-1
CASSWRRGYEQYF,TRBV7-2,13,TRBJ2-7
CASSMSGAGLRNTGELFF,TRBV19,18,TRBJ2-2
CASRPVGVSTEAFF,TRBV25-1,14,TRBJ1-1
CASSQARDSPLHF,TRBV6-1,13,TRBJ1-6
CASRETGGTGNTIYF,TRBV12-3/TRBV12-4,15,TRBJ1-3
CASSLVGIFYEQYF,TRBV28,14,TRBJ2-7
CASSPIAGTGNEQYF,TRBV11-2,15,TRBJ2-7
CASSYRGRYGYTF,TRBV12-3/TRBV12-4,13,TRBJ1-2
CSVLWGTGSYQPQHF,TRBV20-1,15,TRBJ1-5
CASSQVGTGGSIYGYTF,TRBV4-3,17,TRBJ1-2
CASSLEVLMNTEAFF,TRBV5-1,15,TRBJ1-1
CSAIRKERGSFYEQYF,TRBV20-1,16,TRBJ2-7
CASRRTVQDYGYTF,TRBV2,14,TRBJ1-2
CATSEAGEDTGELFF,TRBV24-1,15,TRBJ2-2
CATSDVRDLQETQYF,TRBV24-1,15,TRBJ2-5
CASSLTGNSNQPQHF,TRBV19,15,TRBJ1-5
CSASGYEKLFF,TRBV20-1,11,TRBJ1-4
CASSQLNAEAFF,TRBV4-1,12,TRBJ1-1
CSVVKLGEGYGYTF,TRBV29-1,14,TRBJ1-2
CASSYSNRGVGTQYF,TRBV6-5,15,TRBJ2-3
CSVESGQAAYEQYF,TRBV29-1,14,TRBJ2-7
CASSLVGLIYGYTF,TRBV12-3/TRBV12-4,14,TRBJ1-2
CSVWQATNTEAFF,TRBV29-1,13,TRBJ1-1
CASSRDRVGELFF,TRBV6-1,13,TRBJ2-2
CASNGREVDEQYF,TRBV6-1,13,TRBJ2-7
CASRSPGRGYEQYF,TRBV28,14,TRBJ2-7
CAWSPIGQGAHQPQHF,TRBV30,16,TRBJ1-5
CASTRRTGGEETQYF,TRBV12-3/TRBV12-4,15,TRBJ2-5
CASSRGTESNQPQHF,TRBV6-1,15,TRBJ1-5
CASSFSRGGNQPQHF,TRBV27,15,TRBJ1-5